The 20 T cell receptor beta chains given below trace back to one sample, sequenced in a study of T-cell reconstitution after alpha-beta-depleted transplantation in children. Unique molecular identifiers were built into the TCRbeta library. TCRdb reprocessed the PCR reads with MiXCR, giving one entry per CDR3 protein. This sample has around 450,000 distinct CDR3 sequences, with roughly a tenth found just once. The specimen comprised PBMCs, sampled before TCRalphabeta/CD19-depleted stem cell transplant. All receptors derive from a child aged 2 to 10 with inherited bone marrow failure, due to receive a stem cell transplant.

J is TRBJ2-6 and V is TRBV7-9, with D perhaps assigned TRBD1 or TRBD2 (5 bases each). Looked up from germline, CDR1 is SEHNR and CDR2 is FQNEAQ (reference sequence). The CDR3 runs 16 residues. V gave up 5 bases and J gave up 0 bases, with 11 bases separating them. CDR3 loop: CASSARGHSGANVLTF. The CDR3 coding sequence is TGTGCCAGCAGCGCCCGGGGCCACTCTGGGGCCAACGTCCTGACTTTC.

V gene TRBV5-1 combines with J gene TRBJ2-1; 10 nucleotides line up with TRBD2. The CDR3 length is 16 residues. Germline trimming cut 1 base from V and 5 bases from J; bases unmatched to any gene: 6. Germline CDR1 is SGHRS and CDR2 is YFSETQ. The DNA of the CDR3 is TGCGCCAGCAGCTTGTTTCAACTAGCGGGGAACAATGAGCAGTTCTTC. This encodes CASSLFQLAGNNEQFF.

This clonotype came up a few times. Since a much larger clone is just one base distant, this may be a read error. The chain has TRBV4-3 and TRBJ2-7; 7 nucleotides match TRBD2. Per germline, CDR1 LGHNA and CDR2 YSLEER. There are 13 residues in the CDR3. Trimming took 0 bases from V and 6 from J; bases not matched to a gene: 2. The chain's CDR3 is CASSQDCGGEQYF. The CDR3 DNA sequence: TGCGCCAGCAGCCAAGATTGCGGGGGCGAGCAGTACTTC.

This clonotype showed up just a few times. The chain uses TRBV28 and TRBJ2-7; TRBD2 matches at 13 bases. This CDR3 contains 18 residues. Trimming at V came to 6 bases and at J to 0 bases, leaving 11 bases not matched to a gene. Germline-derived CDR1 and CDR2 are MDHEN and SYDVKM. The CDR3 spells CASSAAGLAGASSYEQYF. DNA of the CDR3: TGTGCCAGCAGCGCAGCCGGACTAGCGGGAGCCTCCTCCTACGAGCAGTACTTC.

There are a few counts of this clonotype. This chain joins TRBV20-1 and TRBJ2-7; 8 bases line up with TRBD2. This CDR3 has 16 residues. The germline V gene encodes CDR1 DFQATT and CDR2 SNEGSKA (reference sequence). Trimming removed 6 bases from V and 6 bases from J; junction bases left unmatched: 19. The CDR3, as DNA: TGCAGTGCGAGACCGAGCGGGAGCGGGGTTACGGGCGAGCAGTACTTC. This codes for CSARPSGSGVTGEQYF.

This clonotype was recorded at least ten times. The V gene is TRBV29-1, the J gene TRBJ2-5, with unresolved D. Germline CDR1 and CDR2: SQVTM and ANQGSEA. The CDR3 runs to 12 residues. The CDR3 reads CRSGVFQETQYF. The CDR3 nucleotides read TGCAGATCCGGAGTGTTTCAAGAGACCCAGTACTTC.

This clonotype has a count of ten or more. V gene TRBV27 combines with J gene TRBJ1-5; maybe TRBD1 (5 bases). Germline CDR1 is MNHEY and CDR2 is SMNVEV (reference sequence). The length of the CDR3 is 15 residues. V shed 6 bases and J shed 2 bases, with 14 bases lying between them. CDR3 loop: CASRDGGAGNQPQHF. The CDR3 nucleotides are TGTGCCAGCAGGGATGGGGGTGCTGGCAATCAGCCCCAGCATTTT.

Many counts were recorded for this clonotype. The rearrangement uses TRBV4-2 and TRBJ1-1, with 7 bases aligning to TRBD1. Germline V gene sequence: CDR1 LGHNA, CDR2 YNFKEQ. The ends lost 0 bases at V and 7 bases at J; junction bases unmatched: 8. The CDR3 runs to 15 residues. The CDR3: CASSQEPTGPGEAFF. The CDR3 nucleotides are TGTGCCAGCAGCCAAGAGCCGACAGGGCCCGGTGAAGCTTTCTTT.

J is TRBJ2-6 and V is TRBV10-3; 7 bases agree with TRBD1. Germline-derived CDR1 and CDR2 are ENHRY and SYGVKD. Trimming cost V 4 bases and J 2 bases; bases outside gene matches: 2. The CDR3 sequence is 15 residues long. The CDR3 nucleotides read TGTGCCATCAGTGTAGGGGGCACTGGGGCCAACGTCCTGACTTTC. As protein: CAISVGGTGANVLTF.

This rearrangement joins TRBV7-9 to TRBJ2-7, with D perhaps matching TRBD1 (6 bases). The V gene's germline CDR1 is SEHNR and CDR2 FQNEAQ (reference sequence). The CDR3 runs to 16 residues. With 1 base removed from V and 0 bases from J, the gap between germline ends came to 13 bases. The CDR3 spells CASSLVAGRGSYEQYF. CDR3 bases: TGTGCCAGCAGCTTAGTTGCCGGCAGGGGCTCCTACGAGCAGTACTTC.

This clonotype was detected ten times or more. The V and J genes are TRBV5-8 and TRBJ2-7, with TRBD1 identical over 12 bases. This CDR3 region has 16 residues. Germline CDR1 SGHTS, CDR2 YDEGEE. The ends lost 4 bases at V and 7 bases at J; junction bases unmatched: 12. The CDR3 loop is CASSAAPGQGAGEQYF. As DNA, the CDR3 is TGTGCCAGCAGCGCCGCTCCGGGACAGGGGGCTGGAGAGCAGTACTTC.

This clonotype occurred many times. The chain recombines TRBV11-2 with TRBJ2-7; weak D call: TRBD2 (6 bases). The germline V and J ends were trimmed by 4 bases and 2 bases, with 12 bases remaining between them. Germline V gene sequence: CDR1 SGHAT, CDR2 FQNNGV. The CDR3 is 14 residues long. The CDR3 sequence: CASSSGLVTYEQYF. In DNA form, the CDR3 reads TGTGCCAGCAGCTCGGGACTGGTTACCTACGAGCAGTACTTC.

Many counts were recorded for this clonotype. The chain is built from TRBV29-1 and TRBJ2-1; 11 bases agree with TRBD2. Unmatched junction bases numbered 10, after V lost 3 bases and J lost 0 bases. This CDR3 is 18 amino acids long. Germline loops: CDR1 SQVTM, CDR2 ANQGSEA. The CDR3 region is CSVEGLAEGPSSYNEQFF. The CDR3 nucleotides read TGCAGCGTTGAGGGACTAGCGGAAGGACCGAGCTCCTACAATGAGCAGTTCTTC.

This clonotype appeared a single time. The J gene is TRBJ2-7, the V gene TRBV27, with D possibly matching TRBD1 (6 bases). CDR3 size: 13 residues. V was clipped by 0 bases and J by 8 bases, with 11 bases between them. The V gene's germline CDR1 is MNHEY and CDR2 SMNVEV (reference sequence). The CDR3 DNA reads TGTGCCAGCAGTTTATCGTGGACAGATAAGCAGTACTTC. Encoded protein: CASSLSWTDKQYF.

This clonotype was recorded many times. The genes are TRBV27 and TRBJ1-2; D possibly corresponds to TRBD1 (5 bases). Trimming cost V 0 bases and J 5 bases, with 10 bases left between them. Germline CDR1 MNHEY, CDR2 SMNVEV (reference sequence). The CDR3 runs 14 residues. CDR3 region: CASSLSGGRYGYTF. For the CDR3, the DNA is TGTGCCAGCAGTTTATCCGGGGGACGGTATGGCTACACCTTC.

This clonotype was counted between two and nine times. The chain combines TRBV10-3 with TRBJ2-7; 10 nucleotides match TRBD2. The V and J ends lost 5 bases and 2 bases, in that order; junction bases with no gene match: 3. CDR3 length: 14 amino acids. From germline, CDR1 is ENHRY and CDR2 SYGVKD. The CDR3: CAISQREGPYEQYF. DNA of the CDR3: TGTGCCATCAGTCAGCGGGAGGGGCCCTACGAGCAGTACTTC.

Many counts were recorded for this clonotype. The V and J genes are TRBV27 and TRBJ2-7; D gene uncertain. V was shortened by 6 bases and J by 4 bases, with 16 bases between the two germline ends. Germline values: CDR1 MNHEY, CDR2 SMNVEV (reference sequence). This CDR3 is built from 14 residues. Written as DNA, the CDR3 is TGTGCCAGCAGCCCAATCACACAAGGTTACGAGCAGTACTTC. It is translated as CASSPITQGYEQYF.

This clonotype appeared many times. The chain carries TRBV4-2 and TRBJ2-2; no definite D call. Trimming stripped 1 base from V and 4 bases from J, with 10 bases between. From germline, CDR1 is LGHNA and CDR2 YNFKEQ. This CDR3 region has 15 residues. The CDR3 protein is CASSQGPRSTGELFF. For the CDR3, the DNA is TGTGCCAGCAGCCAAGGGCCCCGGAGCACCGGGGAGCTGTTTTTT.

This clonotype has ten or more counts. This chain joins TRBV20-1 and TRBJ1-2; no clear D gene. Trimming took off 4 bases at V and 4 bases at J, with 19 bases between the two ends. The CDR3 has 15 amino acids. CDR1 is DFQATT, CDR2 SNEGSKA, per germline (reference sequence). DNA for the CDR3: TGCAGTGCTATGGGTACCGAGTTTGGCAGCTATGGCTACACCTTC. The encoded protein is CSAMGTEFGSYGYTF.

This clonotype appeared a few times. The rearrangement uses TRBV11-2 and TRBJ1-2; tentatively, D is TRBD1 (6 bases). Looked up from germline, CDR1 is SGHAT and CDR2 is FQNNGV. With 4 bases removed from V and 2 bases from J, the gap between germline ends came to 14 bases. The CDR3 extends over 15 amino acids. This chain's CDR3 is CASSSTFTGNYGYTF. The CDR3 DNA is TGTGCCAGCAGCTCGACCTTTACAGGGAACTATGGCTACACCTTC. Drawing the rest from reference TRBV11-2 and TRBJ1-2, the complete variable domain is EAGVAQSPRYKIIEKRQSVAFWCNPISGHATLYWYQQILGQGPKLLIQFQNNGVVDDSQLPKDRFSAERLKGVDSTLKIQPAKLEDSAVYLCASSSTFTGNYGYTFGSGTRLTVV.